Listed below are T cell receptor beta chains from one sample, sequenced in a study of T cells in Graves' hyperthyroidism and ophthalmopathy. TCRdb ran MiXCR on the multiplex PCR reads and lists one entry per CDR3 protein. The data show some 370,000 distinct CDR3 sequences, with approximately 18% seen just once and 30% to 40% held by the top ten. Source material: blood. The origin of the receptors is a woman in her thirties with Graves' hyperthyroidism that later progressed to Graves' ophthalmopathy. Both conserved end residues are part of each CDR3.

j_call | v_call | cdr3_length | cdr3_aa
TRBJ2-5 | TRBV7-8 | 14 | CASRPTGDQETQYF
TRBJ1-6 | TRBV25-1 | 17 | CASSEEVTHPTLPPLHF
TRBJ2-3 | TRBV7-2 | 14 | CASSLEGTGDAEYF
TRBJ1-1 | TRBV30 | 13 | CAWGQGANTEAFF
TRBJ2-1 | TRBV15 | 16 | CATSRDRGHRLYEQFF
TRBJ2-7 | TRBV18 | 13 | CASSLRWGEEQYF
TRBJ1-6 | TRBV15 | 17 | CATSRDRLGGSGSPLHF
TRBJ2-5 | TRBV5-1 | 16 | CASSLSSGGARETQYF
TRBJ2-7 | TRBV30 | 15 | CAWTSRAGSSYEQYF
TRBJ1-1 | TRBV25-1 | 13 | CASKERTNTEAFF
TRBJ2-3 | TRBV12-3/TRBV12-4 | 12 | CASRALTDTQYF
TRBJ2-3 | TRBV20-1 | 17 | CSASPGGLAGITDTQYF
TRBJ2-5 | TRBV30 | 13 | CAWSRLAGGTQYF
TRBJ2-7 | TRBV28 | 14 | CASKNQGTGYEQYF
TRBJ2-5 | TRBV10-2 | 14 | CASSDNQGGETQYF
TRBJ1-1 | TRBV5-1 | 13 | CASRSLQGTEAFF
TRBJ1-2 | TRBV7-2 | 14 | CASGFPGTGYGYTF
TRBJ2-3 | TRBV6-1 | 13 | CASSEVFGDTQYF
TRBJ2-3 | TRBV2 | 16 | CASRREIAGVTDTQYF
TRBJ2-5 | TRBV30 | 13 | CAWSVGPRETQYF
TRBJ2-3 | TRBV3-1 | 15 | CASSQAGGPADTQYF
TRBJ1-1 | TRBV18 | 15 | CASSLTATGSTEAFF
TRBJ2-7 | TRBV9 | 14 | CASSVDRGPYEQYF
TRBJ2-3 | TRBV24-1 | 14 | CATSDPPTSDTQYF
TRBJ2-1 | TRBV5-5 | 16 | CASSWRVAQSYNEQFF
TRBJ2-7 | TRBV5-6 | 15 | CASSLEGAIIYEQYF